This T cell receptor (beta chain) was profiled in a study of graft-versus-host responses after intestinal transplantation (dated by TCRdb to 2020 to 2023). At the level of the whole study: The transplants that recipients got were multivisceral, liver-intestinal, or isolated intestinal. After intestinal transplantation, graft-versus-host and host-versus-graft alloreactive T cell clones were followed in the graft, circulation and bone marrow using bulk TCR-beta CDR3 sequencing. A cohort of 24 intestinal transplant recipients, including one retransplant, was enrolled, and 3 patients lacking pretransplant specimens were excluded. Donor T cell macrochimerism was defined as a peak of at least 4% donor T cells among recipient peripheral blood mononuclear cells. Anti-thymocyte globulin induction was given to all recipients, followed by maintenance tacrolimus and steroids for two to four years. Rather than being sequenced by the commercial service, samples from a few later patients were sequenced in-house on an Illumina MiSeq and processed with MiXCR. Alloreactive clones were identified by sequencing pre-transplant mixed lymphocyte reaction products and comparing them with unstimulated pre-transplant donor and recipient T cells.

A remark on this clone: Base qualities are not recorded, but no much larger clone differs from it by a single base.

The sample's time point, from its label and the paper: cells obtained before transplantation from donor or recipient. In the mixed lymphocyte reactions, about 200,000 CFSE-labeled pre-transplant responders were plated with about 200,000 irradiated violet-dye-labeled stimulators and cultured for roughly six days. After the mixed lymphocyte reaction, proliferating CD3+CD4+CFSE-low and CD3+CD8+CFSE-low responder cells were FACS-sorted on a BD Influx sorter. Trimming removed 2 bases from V and 4 bases from J; the gene matches leave 4 bases unexplained. Based on the germline V gene (reference sequence), the CDR1 and CDR2 sequences are SGHNT and YYREEE. The CDR3 sequence holds 15 residues, the cysteine and phenylalanine included. Only the CDR3 part of the read is kept: 45 bases, read in frame from the first base. Broader findings and caveats from the paper: In the allografts of patients with donor T cell macrochimerism, GvH to HvG T cell clonal ratios were high. Conclusions were limited by the relatively low number and heterogeneity of intestinal transplant patients. Early after transplant, peak levels of circulating GvH clones were associated with declines in HvG clones. GvH clones turned up in recipient bone marrow, with some appearing earlier in ileal mucosa or blood, a pattern consistent with an intestinal mucosal origin.

The library was built by means of the immunoSEQ multiplex PCR assay. For most patients, genomic DNA was isolated using the Qiagen DNeasy Blood and Tissue Kit and was shipped frozen to Adaptive Biotechnologies for TCR sequencing. High-throughput TCR-beta CDR3 sequencing of genomic DNA from most patients was performed by Adaptive Biotechnologies. Under the source paper's analysis protocol: TCR sequencing data for 18 patients were retrieved from Adaptive's ImmunoSEQ software; a few other patients were processed with MiXCR and VDJtools. To correct CD4 versus CD8 sorting errors, sequences present in both subsets at a frequency ratio below 5:1 were removed. CDR3 nucleotide sequences shared between donor and recipient were removed because the origin of such sequences could not be assigned. At least 2-fold expansion over unstimulated cells and a minimum CFSE-low frequency of 0.002% (template counts) or 0.001% (read counts) were required for clones to be classified as alloreactive. A clone was considered mappable if detected in the sequenced pre-transplant spleen, lymph node, or MLR CFSE-low populations of the donor or recipient. Cumulative frequency of alloreactive clones was calculated as a percentage of all sequences weighted by copy number. Entries here come from immuneACCESS through TCRdb and include only in-frame sequences with V and J called. Some clones fail to appear in such tables; in the studies checked, an unresolved V gene covers under half of the shortfall, and the cause of the remainder is unknown. The D gene and trimming were derived from the DNA, and the V and J assignments and clone size from that table. The sample yields tens of thousands of clones; about 33% were counted once. Clones ranked in the top ten supply roughly 8.4% of the sample.

The receptor was isolated from a human patient who received an intestinal transplant. The chain is encoded by TRBV5-4 joined to TRBJ2-2; TRBD1 aligns with 8 central bases. The sample here was alloreactive CD8+ T cells from a mixed lymphocyte reaction culture, taken before intestinal transplant. The cell subset or site label for this specimen denotes: CFSE-low proliferating T cells sorted from approximately 6-day pre-transplant mixed lymphocyte reaction (GvH or HvG direction). The base sequence is TGTGCCAGCAGCTTAGACAGGGGAGTCACCGGGGAGCTGTTTTTT. This codes for CASSLDRGVTGELFF.